The clone carrying this T cell receptor beta chain was picked up a small number of times. Antigen unknown. These data belong to a study of beta chain features in type 1 diabetes. Overall study findings and caveats: Compared to healthy donors, patients appeared to have naive, central memory and Treg TCRB repertoires that were more alike. Lower insertion and higher deletion counts appeared at VDJ junctions in type 1 diabetes patients. TCRB CDR3s from Type 1 diabetes patients were moderately but significantly shorter in all four CD4+ subsets.

Expressed TCRB transcripts were sequenced because the isolated RNA had all been reverse transcribed beforehand. TCRdb keeps only in-frame clones here, not all; method: immunoSEQ multiplex PCR. The sample contains about 700,000 clones, roughly 12% of which appear only once. From germline, CDR1 is SGHTA and CDR2 FQGNSA. Trimming took off 1 base at V and 2 bases at J, with 15 bases between the two ends. The CDR3 consists of 17 residues. The sample consisted of naive CD4+ T cells from blood. V is TRBV7-2 and J is TRBJ1-3; D unclear. The source is a man aged 18 to 30 with type 1 diabetes. CDR3 residues: CASSLVPVRGAGNTIYF. CDR3 bases: TGTGCCAGCAGCTTAGTTCCAGTTCGTGGAGCTGGAAACACCATATATTTT.